The T cell receptor (beta chain) described here comes from a study of blood T cell repertoires in COVID-19. Study information: COVID-19 samples from acute and convalescent phases originated in the United States, Italy and Spain. PBMCs, B-cell-depleted T cells, or T cells provided the cDNA or gDNA that made up the material.

This CDR3 region has 12 residues. The V and J ends lost 8 bases and 2 bases, in that order; junction bases with no gene match: 3. Germline CDR1 ENHRY, CDR2 SYGVKD. In the study's own analysis: Reference gene primer amplification gave nucleated cell count estimates. TCRdb's table, derived via immunoSEQ multiplex PCR, lists solely in-frame clones and lacks some. That table gives V, J and clone size, and the DNA gave D and trimming. The sample lists a few hundred thousand clones, roughly 85% occurring once. This clonotype originated in a young woman with acute or convalescent COVID-19. The rearrangement joins TRBV10-3 to TRBJ2-7; 7 bases align to TRBD1. Input material: peripheral blood. The CDR3 reads CAIGQATYEQYF. In nucleotides, the CDR3 is TGTGCCATCGGACAGGCCACCTACGAGCAGTACTTC.